The clone carrying this T cell receptor (beta chain) was counted between two and nine times. Its antigen is undetermined. This specimen belongs to a study of early T cells in non-severe SARS-CoV-2 infection. Study overall: Chains were not paired, and sequencing was done on bulk RNA from unsorted whole blood. Points from the study as a whole: Using VDJdb, the matching emphasized anti-spike CD8 responses while missing private and CD4 specificities.

The protocol attached unique molecular identifiers to individual cDNA molecules. From the 5' RACE reads, TCRdb called clonotypes with MiXCR, one entry per CDR3 protein. Among roughly 100,000 distinct CDR3 sequences, around 13% were seen once, and the ten largest hold 6% to 7%. The TCR was taken from an adult who was a healthcare worker with PCR-confirmed SARS-CoV-2 infection or an uninfected control (not recorded which). Specimen: whole blood.

In nucleotides, the CDR3 is TGTGCCAGCAGCCAAAGAAGAGAGCAGTACTTC. Protein sequence: CASSQRREQYF. This chain connects TRBV12-3 or TRBV12-4 to TRBJ2-7; D is ambiguous. The V gene lost 6 bases and the J gene lost 7 bases, with 10 bases spanning the gap. The CDR3 sequence is 11 residues long.